The 21 T cell receptor beta chains below were found in one sample sequenced in a study of control samples from healthy donors and cancer patients. Profiling relied on immunoSEQ multiplex PCR, and the TCRdb table lists in-frame clones only, not all of them. This table holds approximately 81,000 clones, around 94% found once. Sequenced input: blood. The receptors originated from a woman under 30 in good health.

Here the CDR3 DNA reads TGTGCCAGCACCCCCAGCGGGGGGCGGTGGTACACTGAAGCTTTCTTT. This encodes CASTPSGGRWYTEAFF. The rearrangement links TRBV5-4 to TRBJ1-1; D is possibly TRBD1 (6 bases). The CDR3 spans 16 residues. V dropped 6 bases and J dropped 3 bases, with 21 bases sitting between them. Per the germline V gene, CDR1 is SGHNT and CDR2 is YYREEE (reference sequence).

The table lists this clone with a count of one. V gene TRBV27 combines with J gene TRBJ1-4; 8 bases match TRBD1. Per germline, CDR1 MNHEY and CDR2 SMNVEV (reference sequence). Unmatched junction bases numbered 5, after V lost 6 bases and J lost 8 bases. The CDR3 is 13 residues long. The CDR3 DNA follows: TGTGCCAGCAGCAGGGGGCAGGTCGAAAAACTGTTTTTT. Translated: CASSRGQVEKLFF.

The chain uses TRBV18 and TRBJ1-3; D might be TRBD1 (6 bases). The CDR3 totals 16 residues. CDR1 KGHSH and CDR2 LQKENI come from the germline V gene. Trimming cost V 5 bases and J 0 bases, with 14 bases left between them. The CDR3 DNA reads as TGTGCCAGCTCAGCCGACAGGCAAGTCTCTGGAAACACCATATATTTT. Its protein is CASSADRQVSGNTIYF. Drawing the rest from reference TRBV18 and TRBJ1-3, the complete variable domain is NAGVMQNPRHLVRRRGQEARLRCSPMKGHSHVYWYRQLPEEGLKFMVYLQKENIIDESGMPKERFSAEFPKEGPSILRIQQVVRGDSAAYFCASSADRQVSGNTIYFGEGSWLTVV.

The chain carries TRBV7-8 and TRBJ1-3, with TRBD1 as a possible D gene (5 bases). There are 15 residues in the CDR3. V lost 0 bases and J lost 4, with 10 bases in between. CDR1 and CDR2 (germline): SGHVS, FQNEAQ. CDR3: CASSLALEGGNTIYF. The CDR3 nucleotides read TGTGCCAGCAGCTTAGCCCTCGAGGGGGGAAACACCATATATTTT.

This clone came up once. The rearrangement uses TRBV29-1 and TRBJ1-2; a weak D match, TRBD1 (6 bases). Germline V gene lookup returns CDR1 SQVTM and CDR2 ANQGSEA. The CDR3 covers 16 residues. Trimming removed 4 bases from V and 6 bases from J, with 24 bases in between. The CDR3 loop reads CSVARVPGEQLDGYTF. CDR3 coding DNA: TGCAGCGTTGCCCGGGTACCAGGGGAACAGCTCGATGGCTACACCTTC.

V is TRBV27 and J is TRBJ2-1; a weak D match, TRBD1 (5 bases). CDR3 length equals 16 residues. Germline V lookup: CDR1 MNHEY, CDR2 SMNVEV (reference sequence). V was pared by 6 bases and J by 0 bases, with 15 bases between. The CDR3 reads CASSPTGVASYNEQFF. CDR3 bases: TGTGCCAGCAGCCCAACAGGTGTAGCCTCCTACAATGAGCAGTTCTTC.

This clone was counted once. The V gene is TRBV7-2, the J gene TRBJ1-6; D is unclear. The V end was cut by 5 bases, the J end by 6 bases, with 17 bases between. The length of the CDR3 is 16 residues. Germline CDR1 and CDR2: SGHTA and FQGNSA. The CDR3 here is CASSAHPHTTNSPLHF. The CDR3 region has the DNA TGTGCCAGCAGCGCTCATCCACACACTACTAATTCACCCCTCCACTTT. Full variable domain (missing parts from reference TRBV7-2 and TRBJ1-6): GAGVSQSPSNKVTEKGKDVELRCDPISGHTALYWYRQSLGQGLEFLIYFQGNSAPDKSGLPSDRFSAERTGGSVSTLTIQRTQQEDSAVYLCASSAHPHTTNSPLHFGNGTRLTVT.

This rearrangement joins TRBV7-3 to TRBJ2-3, with TRBD1 as a possible D gene (5 bases). The CDR3 spans 15 residues. Trimming removed 0 bases at V and 10 bases at J, with 17 bases between. Per the germline V gene, CDR1 is SGHTA and CDR2 is FQGTGA. This CDR3 reads CASSLTSGNTEAQYF. The CDR3 bases are TGTGCCAGCAGCTTAACGTCAGGGAACACAGAGGCGCAGTATTTT.

The rearrangement uses TRBV5-1 and TRBJ1-1; D is undetermined. This CDR3 spans 17 amino acids. V shed 3 bases and J shed 5 bases, with 23 bases lying between them. Germline values: CDR1 SGHRS, CDR2 YFSETQ. CDR3 amino acids: CASSSGGEGKRWTEAFF. The CDR3 DNA reads as TGCGCCAGCAGCTCAGGCGGGGAAGGGAAAAGGTGGACTGAAGCTTTCTTT. Combining the CDR3 with reference TRBV5-1 and TRBJ1-1 gives the whole variable domain KAGVTQTPRYLIKTRGQQVTLSCSPISGHRSVSWYQQTPGQGLQFLFEYFSETQRNKGNFPGRFSGRQFSNSRSEMNVSTLELGDSALYLCASSSGGEGKRWTEAFFGQGTRLTVV.

This rearrangement joins TRBV15 to TRBJ2-7, with 10 bases matching TRBD2. CDR3 size: 15 residues. In germline, CDR1 is LNHNV, CDR2 YYDKDF (reference sequence). With V trimmed by 4 bases and J by 2 bases, 5 bases remained unmatched. The CDR3 sequence is CATSIGTSVPYEQYF. CDR3 bases: TGTGCCACCAGCATCGGGACTAGCGTTCCCTACGAGCAGTACTTC.

V usage is TRBV27 and J usage is TRBJ2-6; TRBD2 matches 7 bases. The CDR3 has 16 amino acids. V lost 3 bases to trimming and J lost 4 bases; unmatched junction nucleotides: 6. Germline CDR1 reads MNHEY; CDR2 reads SMNVEV (reference sequence). The CDR3 here is CASSFVTSAGANVLTF. The CDR3 nucleotides are TGTGCCAGCAGTTTCGTCACTAGCGCCGGGGCCAACGTCCTGACTTTC.

V is TRBV11-2 and J is TRBJ1-2; the D is unclear. The V gene's germline CDR1 is SGHAT and CDR2 FQNNGV. V lost 7 bases, J lost 3 bases, and 15 bases lay in between. The CDR3 is 14 residues long. The chain's CDR3 is CASTPLGEDYGYTF. The CDR3 coding sequence is TGTGCCAGCACCCCCCTAGGAGAGGACTATGGCTACACCTTC.

This chain uses TRBV15 with TRBJ2-5, with 8 bases that match TRBD1. The germline gives CDR1 LNHNV, CDR2 YYDKDF (reference sequence). The CDR3 runs 15 residues. The junction had 4 bases not matched to a gene; V was cut back by 0 bases and J by 4 bases. CDR3 bases: TGTGCCACCAGCAGAGACAGGGGGCAAATAGAGACCCAGTACTTC. Translated: CATSRDRGQIETQYF. The full variable domain, its missing parts supplied by reference TRBV15 and TRBJ2-5, is DAMVIQNPRYQVTQFGKPVTLSCSQTLNHNVMYWYQQKSSQAPKLLFHYYDKDFNNEADTPDNFQSRRPNTSFCFLDIRSPGLGDTAMYLCATSRDRGQIETQYFGPGTRLLVL.

The chain joins TRBV11-2 to TRBJ2-7; D could derive from TRBD1 or TRBD2 (5 bases each). The V end was cut by 4 bases, the J end by 3 bases, with 13 bases between. Germline lookup yields CDR1 SGHAT and CDR2 FQNNGV. The CDR3 is 14 amino acids. The CDR3 DNA is TGTGCCAGCAGCTCCCGGGACCAGATCTACGAGCAGTACTTC. It codes for CASSSRDQIYEQYF.

The chain joins TRBV19 to TRBJ2-7; 8 positions match TRBD1. CDR3 length equals 16 residues. Trimming at V came to 9 bases and at J to 2 bases, leaving 15 bases not matched to a gene. Per the germline V gene, CDR1 is LNHDA and CDR2 is SQIVND (reference sequence). In DNA, the CDR3 is TGTGCCAGCGGAAATACCGCCGGGACAGGAACCTACGAGCAGTACTTC. Its translation is CASGNTAGTGTYEQYF.

This clone is a singleton in its sample. The chain joins TRBV27 to TRBJ2-7, with 9 bases that match TRBD1. Germline CDR1 is MNHEY and CDR2 is SMNVEV (reference sequence). The CDR3 is 17 amino acids. With 6 bases clipped from V and 0 bases from J, the junction kept 12 bases outside the gene matches. The CDR3 here is CASSRLAGTGYSYEQYF. The CDR3 DNA follows: TGTGCCAGCAGCCGCTTAGCCGGGACAGGGTACTCCTACGAGCAGTACTTC.

This chain connects TRBV6-1 to TRBJ2-7; unclear D gene. The CDR3 spans 14 residues. Germline-derived CDR1 and CDR2 are MNHNS and SASEGT. Trimming removed 1 base at V and 0 bases at J, with 7 bases between. The chain's CDR3 is CASSEGQSSYEQYF. The CDR3 region has the DNA TGTGCCAGCAGTGAAGGGCAGAGCTCCTACGAGCAGTACTTC.

The chain uses TRBV28 and TRBJ2-7, with TRBD2 matching 12 bases. This CDR3 region has 14 residues. Trimming cost V 10 bases and J 3 bases; bases outside gene matches: 7. Germline lookup yields CDR1 MDHEN and CDR2 SYDVKM. Here the CDR3 reads CATRLAGENYEQYF. The CDR3 bases are TGTGCCACCCGACTAGCGGGAGAGAACTACGAGCAGTACTTC.

This chain uses TRBV6-6 with TRBJ2-1; 7 bases fit TRBD1. This CDR3 region has 14 residues. Germline CDR1 is MNHNY and CDR2 is SVGAGI (reference sequence). Trimming removed 6 bases from V and 0 bases from J; junction bases left unmatched: 2. The CDR3 DNA follows: TGTGCCAGCAGCGACAGGGACTCCTACAATGAGCAGTTCTTC. Residues: CASSDRDSYNEQFF.

This chain links TRBV3-1 (or the pseudogene TRBV3-2) with TRBJ1-2; D remains unclear. The CDR3 consists of 14 residues. Germline assignment: CDR1 LGHDT and CDR2 YNNKEL (reference sequence). Deletions cut 2 bases from V and 6 bases from J, with 13 bases between. The CDR3 protein is CASSQMGSVDGYTF. For the CDR3, the DNA is TGTGCCAGCAGCCAAATGGGCTCAGTGGATGGCTACACCTTC.

The chain recombines TRBV7-9 with TRBJ2-5, with TRBD2 as a possible D gene (5 bases). Trimming removed 5 bases at V and 4 bases at J, with 14 bases between. This CDR3 is 14 amino acids long. The germline V gene encodes CDR1 SEHNR and CDR2 FQNEAQ (reference sequence). CDR3 DNA sequence: TGTGCCAGCAGCCTGGTGAGCGGAATAGAGACCCAGTACTTC. It encodes CASSLVSGIETQYF.